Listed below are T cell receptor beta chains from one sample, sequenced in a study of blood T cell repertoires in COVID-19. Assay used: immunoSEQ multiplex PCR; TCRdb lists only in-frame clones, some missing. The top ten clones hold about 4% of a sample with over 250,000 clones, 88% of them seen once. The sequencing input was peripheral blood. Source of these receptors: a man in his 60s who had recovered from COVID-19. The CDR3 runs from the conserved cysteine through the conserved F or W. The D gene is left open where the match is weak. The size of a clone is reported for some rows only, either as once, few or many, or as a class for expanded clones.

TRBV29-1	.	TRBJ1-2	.	CSTRDSRYGYTF	TGCAGCACTCGTGATAGCCGCTATGGCTACACCTTC
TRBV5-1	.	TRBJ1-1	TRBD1	CASSPGTGVRTTEAFF	TGCGCCAGCAGCCCCGGGACAGGGGTCCGAACCACTGAAGCTTTCTTT
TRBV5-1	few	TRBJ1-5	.	CASSLAGLGNQPQHF	TGCGCCAGCAGCTTGGCAGGGTTAGGCAATCAGCCCCAGCATTTT
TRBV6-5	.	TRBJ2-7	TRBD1	CASSMTGVNYEQYF	TGTGCCAGCAGTATGACAGGGGTGAACTACGAGCAGTACTTC
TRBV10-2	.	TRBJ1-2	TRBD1	CASRHLQGDGYTF	TGCGCCAGCAGACACCTACAGGGGGATGGCTACACCTTC
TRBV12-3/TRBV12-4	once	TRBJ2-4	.	CASSLQENIQYF	TGTGCCAGCAGTTTACAGGAAAACATTCAGTACTTC
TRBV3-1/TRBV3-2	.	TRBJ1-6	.	CASSQDERGNSYNSPLHF	TGTGCCAGCAGCCAAGATGAGCGAGGGAACTCCTATAATTCACCCCTCCACTTT
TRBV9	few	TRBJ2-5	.	CASGQGRNGETQYF	TGTGCCAGCGGCCAGGGGCGGAATGGAGAGACCCAGTACTTC
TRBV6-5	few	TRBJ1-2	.	CASSLQGSYGYTF	TGTGCCAGCAGTTTACAGGGCAGCTATGGCTACACCTTC
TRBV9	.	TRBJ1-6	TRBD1	CASSTQGQIPNSPLHF	TGTGCCAGCAGCACCCAGGGACAGATCCCAAATTCACCCCTCCACTTT
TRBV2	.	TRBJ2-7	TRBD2	CASSLSTSGDSYEQYF	TGTGCCAGCAGCCTATCGACTAGCGGGGACTCCTACGAGCAGTACTTC
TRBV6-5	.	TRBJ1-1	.	CASSPRRAVQGEAFF	TGTGCCAGCAGCCCACGGAGAGCCGTCCAGGGGGAAGCTTTCTTT
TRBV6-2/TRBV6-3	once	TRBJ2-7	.	CASSLLSSYEQYF	TGTGCCAGCAGTTTACTGAGCTCCTACGAGCAGTACTTC
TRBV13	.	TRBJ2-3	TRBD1	CASSPRPGGGDTQYF	TGTGCCAGCAGCCCCCGGCCAGGGGGCGGAGATACGCAGTATTTT
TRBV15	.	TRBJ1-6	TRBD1	CATSKEQGNRDSPLHF	TGTGCCACCAGCAAGGAACAGGGGAATAGGGATTCACCCCTCCACTTT
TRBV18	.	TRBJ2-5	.	CASSPTRGAQETQYF	TGTGCCAGCTCACCGACTCGGGGGGCCCAAGAGACCCAGTACTTC
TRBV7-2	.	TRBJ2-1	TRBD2	CASSLVPSGGALSPQFF	TGTGCCAGCAGCTTAGTCCCTAGCGGGGGGGCTCTGAGTCCTCAGTTCTTC
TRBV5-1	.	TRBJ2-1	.	CASSPVAEGEQFF	TGCGCCAGCAGCCCCGTCGCAGAGGGCGAGCAGTTCTTC
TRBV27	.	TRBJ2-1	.	CASSLSGYNYNEQFF	TGTGCCAGCAGTTTGTCGGGATACAACTACAATGAGCAGTTCTTC
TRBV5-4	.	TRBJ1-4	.	CASSLSPLGEKLFF	TGTGCCAGCAGCTTGTCCCCCCTTGGCGAAAAACTGTTTTTT
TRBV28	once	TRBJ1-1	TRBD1	CASSFRNRGDTAFF	TGTGCCAGCAGTTTTCGGAACAGGGGGGATACGGCTTTCTTT
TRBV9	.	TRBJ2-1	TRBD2	CASSVYSSGGSHNEQFF	TGTGCCAGCAGCGTATATTCTAGCGGGGGATCGCACAATGAGCAGTTCTTC
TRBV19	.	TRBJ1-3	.	CASRRESSGNTIYF	TGTGCCAGTAGAAGGGAGTCCTCTGGAAACACCATATATTTT
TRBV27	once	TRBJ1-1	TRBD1	CASSRQGNTEAFF	TGTGCCAGCAGCCGACAGGGAAACACTGAAGCTTTCTTT
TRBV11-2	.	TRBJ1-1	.	CASSVGVIEAFF	TGTGCCAGCAGCGTCGGGGTCATTGAAGCTTTCTTT
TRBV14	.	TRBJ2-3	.	CASSTRVTDTQYF	TGTGCCAGCAGCACCAGGGTCACAGATACGCAGTATTTT
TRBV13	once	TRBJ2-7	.	CASSLGPLRSGSYEQYF	TGTGCCAGCAGCTTAGGCCCGTTGAGATCCGGTTCCTACGAGCAGTACTTC
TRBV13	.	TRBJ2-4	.	CASSHGRTGRNIQYF	TGTGCCAGCAGCCACGGACGGACCGGGAGAAACATTCAGTACTTC